This T cell receptor beta chain was sequenced in a study of preoperative IRX-2 immunotherapy in early breast cancer (dated by TCRdb to about 2019). The treatment or condition label corresponds to: preoperative locoregional IRX-2 cytokine immunotherapy. The samples were obtained from a phase Ib study that tested preoperative, locoregional IRX-2 cytokine immunotherapy designed to prime immune responses. Patients with early-stage breast cancer who were given IRX-2 before surgery served as donors. The library was obtained by the immunoSEQ multiplex PCR assay. This is the immuneACCESS table as TCRdb keeps it, with only in-frame sequences that have V and J called. A part of the clones is gone; compared with another copy, unresolved V genes explain less than half, and the rest is unexplained. This sample lists about 34,000 clones; 90% to 95% were detected once. The ten largest clonotypes hold under 7.5% of the sample.

Of note for this clone: It has no known antigen specificity. The record has no base qualities; no much larger clone is one base away.

This TCR derives from a human donor with breast cancer. This material was obtained from a patient treated with IRX-2 immunotherapy.

The sequenced DNA is TGTGCCAGCAGTTACTTCTCGGCAGGGGGGGACACTGAAGCTTTCTTT. It codes for CASSYFSAGGDTEAFF. Here the chain combines TRBV6-5 and TRBJ1-1; TRBD1 aligns with 7 central bases. The CDR3 numbers 16 residues from cysteine through phenylalanine. Only the CDR3 portion is preserved as DNA: 48 bases, with reading frame beginning at the first base. V lost 1 base and J lost 3 bases, and the count of bases not matched to a germline gene is 8. The germline V gene specifies MNHEY as CDR1 and SVGAGI as CDR2.